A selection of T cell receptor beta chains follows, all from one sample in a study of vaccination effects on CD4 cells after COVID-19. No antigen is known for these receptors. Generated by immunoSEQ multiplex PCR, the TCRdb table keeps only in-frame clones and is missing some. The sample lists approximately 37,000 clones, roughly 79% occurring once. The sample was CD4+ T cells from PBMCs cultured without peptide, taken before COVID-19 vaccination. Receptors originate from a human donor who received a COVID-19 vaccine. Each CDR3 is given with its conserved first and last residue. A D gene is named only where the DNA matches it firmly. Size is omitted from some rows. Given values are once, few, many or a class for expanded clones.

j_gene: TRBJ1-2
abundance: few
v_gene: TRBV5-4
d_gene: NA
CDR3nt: TGTGCCAGCAGCTCCAGTGGGATCCCATATGGCTACACCTTC
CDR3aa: CASSSSGIPYGYTF

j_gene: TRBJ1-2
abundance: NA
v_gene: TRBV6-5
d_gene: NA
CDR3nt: TGTGCCAGCAGTTATAAGAGGGCTGGTGGCTACACCTTC
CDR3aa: CASSYKRAGGYTF

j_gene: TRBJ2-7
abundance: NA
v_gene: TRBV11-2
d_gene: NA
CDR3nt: TGTGCCAGCAGCTTAGACCCCCGGGCGGTGTGGTCCTACGAGCAGTACTTC
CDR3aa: CASSLDPRAVWSYEQYF

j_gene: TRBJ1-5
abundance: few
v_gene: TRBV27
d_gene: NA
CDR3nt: TGTGCCAGCAGTCCCACCTATAGCAATCAGCCCCAGCATTTT
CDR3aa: CASSPTYSNQPQHF

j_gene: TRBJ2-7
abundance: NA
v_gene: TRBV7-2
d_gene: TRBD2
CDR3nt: TGTGCCAGCAGCTCCCGGGGGAGGGGTTTGTACTTC
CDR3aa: CASSSRGRGLYF

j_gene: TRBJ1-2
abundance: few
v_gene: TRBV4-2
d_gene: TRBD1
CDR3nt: TGTGCCAGCAGCCAAGCGGGAACAGGGGGCTCCTATGGCTACACCTTC
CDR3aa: CASSQAGTGGSYGYTF

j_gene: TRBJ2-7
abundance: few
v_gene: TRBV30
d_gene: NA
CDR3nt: TGTGCCTGGAGTAGAACAAATCGATACGAGCAGTACTTC
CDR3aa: CAWSRTNRYEQYF

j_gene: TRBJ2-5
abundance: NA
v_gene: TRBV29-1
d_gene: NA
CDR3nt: TGCAGCGTTGTAGGTTTCCCCGATACATTGGAGACCCAGTACTTC
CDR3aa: CSVVGFPDTLETQYF

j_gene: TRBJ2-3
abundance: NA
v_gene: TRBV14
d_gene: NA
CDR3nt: TGTGCCAGCAGCCAATACCCAGATACGCAGTATTTT
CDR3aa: CASSQYPDTQYF

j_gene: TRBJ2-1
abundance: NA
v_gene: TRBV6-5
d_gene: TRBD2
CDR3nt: TGTGCCAGCAGTTACTCGACTAGCGGGAGCGGTGAGCAGTTCTTC
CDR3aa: CASSYSTSGSGEQFF

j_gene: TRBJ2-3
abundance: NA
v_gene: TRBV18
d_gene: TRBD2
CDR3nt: TGTGCCAGCTCACCCGGGACTAGCGGGATCTACAGCACAGATACGCAGTATTTT
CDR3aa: CASSPGTSGIYSTDTQYF

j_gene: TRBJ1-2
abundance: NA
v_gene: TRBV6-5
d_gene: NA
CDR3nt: TGTGCCAGCAGCCTAACAGTAAACTATGGCTACACCTTC
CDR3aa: CASSLTVNYGYTF

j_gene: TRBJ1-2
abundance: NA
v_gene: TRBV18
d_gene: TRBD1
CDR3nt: TGTGCCAGCTCACCCAGGACAGGCACGGGAGCTAACTATGGCTACACCTTC
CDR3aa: CASSPRTGTGANYGYTF

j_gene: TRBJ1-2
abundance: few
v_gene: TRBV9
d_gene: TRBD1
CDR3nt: TGTGCCAGCAGCGTAGAGGAGGGGGCGGAGGGCTACACCTTC
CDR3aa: CASSVEEGAEGYTF

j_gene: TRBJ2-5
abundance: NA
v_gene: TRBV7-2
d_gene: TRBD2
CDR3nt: TGTGCCAGCAGCTTAGTCCTGGGTAGGCGGGGGGAGACCCAGTACTTC
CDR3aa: CASSLVLGRRGETQYF

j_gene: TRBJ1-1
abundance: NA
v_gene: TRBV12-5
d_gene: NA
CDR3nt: TGTGCTAGTTCGGCAGGCTTGAACACTGAAGCTTTCTTT
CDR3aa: CASSAGLNTEAFF

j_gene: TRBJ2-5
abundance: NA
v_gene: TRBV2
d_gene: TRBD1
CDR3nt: TGTGCCAGCAGGCGGACAGGGATGGAGACCCAGTACTTC
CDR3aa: CASRRTGMETQYF

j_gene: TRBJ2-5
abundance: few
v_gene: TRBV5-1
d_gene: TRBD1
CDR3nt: TGCGCCAGCAGCCCCCGGGACAGGGGGCCCTCTAGGGGCCAAGAGACCCAGTACTTC
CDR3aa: CASSPRDRGPSRGQETQYF

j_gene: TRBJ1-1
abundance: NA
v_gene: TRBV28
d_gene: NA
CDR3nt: TGTGCCAGCAGTTTGGAGGGGGAGCACACTGAAGCTTTCTTT
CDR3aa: CASSLEGEHTEAFF

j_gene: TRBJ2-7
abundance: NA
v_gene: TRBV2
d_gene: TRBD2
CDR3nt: TGTGCCAGCAGGGGTGGGACTAGCGGGAGAAACAACGAGCAGTACTTC
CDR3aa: CASRGGTSGRNNEQYF

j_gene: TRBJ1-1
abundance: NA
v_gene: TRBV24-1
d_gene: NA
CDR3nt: TGTGCCACCTCAGGACGGAACACTGAAGCTTTCTTT
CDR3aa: CATSGRNTEAFF

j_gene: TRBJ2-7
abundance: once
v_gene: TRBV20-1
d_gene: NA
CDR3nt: TGCAGTGCTAGTTCCCCCTTGAGCACCTACGAGCAGTACTTC
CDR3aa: CSASSPLSTYEQYF

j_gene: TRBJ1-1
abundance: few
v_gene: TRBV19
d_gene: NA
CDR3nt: TGTGCCAGTAGTAAATCAGGGGTTGAAGCTTTCTTT
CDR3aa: CASSKSGVEAFF

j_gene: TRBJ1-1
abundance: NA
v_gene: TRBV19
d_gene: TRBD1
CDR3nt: TGTGCCAGTAGTATAGGGTTCGACAGGGTGAACACTGAAGCTTTCTTT
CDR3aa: CASSIGFDRVNTEAFF

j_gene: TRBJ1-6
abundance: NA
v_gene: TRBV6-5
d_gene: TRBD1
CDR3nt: TGTGCCAGCAGTTCAGGGGGCGCTTATAATTCACCCCTCCACTTT
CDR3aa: CASSSGGAYNSPLHF

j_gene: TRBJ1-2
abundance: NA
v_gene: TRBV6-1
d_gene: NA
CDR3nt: TGTGCCAGCAGTGAAAAAGGGCTTGGTAGGAGCTACACCTTC
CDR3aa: CASSEKGLGRSYTF

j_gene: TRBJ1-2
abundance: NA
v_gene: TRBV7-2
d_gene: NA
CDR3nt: TGTGCCAGCAGCTTAGACCCGTCGAGTTTATTTAACTATGGCTACACCTTC
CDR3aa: CASSLDPSSLFNYGYTF

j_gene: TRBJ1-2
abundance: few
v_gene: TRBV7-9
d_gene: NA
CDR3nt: TGTGCCAGCAGCTTAGTACCAGGGTCGGGCTATGGCTACACCTTC
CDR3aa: CASSLVPGSGYGYTF

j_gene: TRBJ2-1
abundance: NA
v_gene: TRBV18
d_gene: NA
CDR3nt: TGTGCCAGCTCACCTTGGAGGTCGGGGAATGAGCAGTTCTTC
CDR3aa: CASSPWRSGNEQFF

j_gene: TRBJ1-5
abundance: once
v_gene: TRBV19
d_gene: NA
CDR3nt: TGTGCCAGTAGTATACCTTGGACAGCCTATAAACAGCCCCAGCATTTT
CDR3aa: CASSIPWTAYKQPQHF

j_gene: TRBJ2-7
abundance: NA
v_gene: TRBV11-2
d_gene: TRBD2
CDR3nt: TGTGCCAGCAGCCCTCAGCGGGAGGGCCTTGGCGAGCAGTACTTC
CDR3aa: CASSPQREGLGEQYF

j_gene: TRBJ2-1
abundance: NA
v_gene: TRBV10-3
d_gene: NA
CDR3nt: TGTGCCATCAGCGACCGGGTCCGGGGCCATGAGCAGTTCTTC
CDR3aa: CAISDRVRGHEQFF

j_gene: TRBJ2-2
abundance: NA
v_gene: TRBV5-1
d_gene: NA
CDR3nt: TGCGCCAGCAGCTTGGAGCCAGGGACCGGGGAGCTGTTTTTT
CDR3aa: CASSLEPGTGELFF

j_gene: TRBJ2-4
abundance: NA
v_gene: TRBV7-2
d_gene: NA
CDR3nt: TGTGCCAGCAGCTTACCAGGGGCCAAAAACATTCAGTACTTC
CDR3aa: CASSLPGAKNIQYF

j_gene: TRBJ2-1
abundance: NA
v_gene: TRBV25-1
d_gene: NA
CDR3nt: TGTGCCAGCAGTGAAGGAAGGCGGGCCCTATACAATGAGCAGTTCTTC
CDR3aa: CASSEGRRALYNEQFF

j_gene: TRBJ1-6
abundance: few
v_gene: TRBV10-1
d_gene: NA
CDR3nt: TGCGCCAGCAGGGAAGGATGTAATTCACCCCTCCACTTT
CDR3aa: CASREGCNSPLHF

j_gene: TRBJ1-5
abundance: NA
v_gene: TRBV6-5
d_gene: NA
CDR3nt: TGTGCCAGCAGTTCGCGTAGCGATCAGCCCCAGCATTTT
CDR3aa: CASSSRSDQPQHF

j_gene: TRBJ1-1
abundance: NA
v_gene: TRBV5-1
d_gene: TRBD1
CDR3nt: TGCGCCAGCAGCAAAATGACAGGGGGCGAGGGGACTGAAGCTTTCTTT
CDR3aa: CASSKMTGGEGTEAFF